This T cell receptor beta chain originates from a study of CD8+CD57+ T cells in acquired aplastic anemia. On the study more broadly: The average read count for CD4+ cells in healthy donors was around 11 million.

The study's findings and limits: Patients and controls had in common around 29 CD8+ CDR3 sequences.

TCR beta VDJ and CDR3 profiling used genomic DNA as template. Each CDR3 protein is one row after TCRdb ran MiXCR on the reads. The sample carries about 160,000 distinct CDR3 sequences, around 45% recorded once. In this sample, this clonotype turned up a few times. Its specificity is not known. The germline CDR1 and CDR2 sequences are SGHDT and YYEEEE. CDR3 length equals 16 residues. V lost 4 bases and J lost 0, with 14 bases in between. Sequenced material: sorted CD4+, CD8+, or CD8+CD57+ T cells (not recorded which) from PBMCs. The receptor's source is a human donor in good health. The chain is built from TRBV5-6 and TRBJ2-4, with TRBD1 as a possible D gene (6 bases). CDR3 loop: CASSPDSISAKNIQYF. Written as DNA, the CDR3 is TGTGCCAGCAGCCCGGACAGCATTTCAGCCAAAAACATTCAGTACTTC. Variable domain in full (rest from reference TRBV5-6 and TRBJ2-4): DAGVTQSPTHLIKTRGQQVTLRCSPKSGHDTVSWYQQALGQGPQFIFQYYEEEERQRGNFPDRFSGHQFPNYSSELNVNALLLGDSALYLCASSPDSISAKNIQYFGAGTRLSVL.